This passage covers 19 T cell receptor beta chains from one sample sequenced in a study of T cell responses to AZD1222 COVID-19 vaccine (dated by TCRdb to the early 2020s). The library was obtained by the immunoSEQ multiplex PCR assay. What TCRdb holds here is the immuneACCESS table cut down to in-frame rearrangements. Part of the clones is not present; checked against another copy, under half of the missing clones reflect an unresolved V gene, and the others are unexplained. This sample has 100,000 to 130,000 clones in its table, and around 92% of those were observed once. Approximately 7% of the sample goes to the ten largest clones. The time point label for this specimen denotes: baseline before first vaccination. Sample: peripheral blood, taken on day 0 of AZD1222 vaccination. All receptors derive from an adult in good health.

This rearrangement joins TRBV21-1 to TRBJ2-7. TRBV21-1 represents a pseudogene. The CDR3 extends over 10 amino acids. The CDR3 region is CASNSYEQYF. CDR3 bases: TGTGCCAGCAACTCCTACGAGCAGTACTTC.

The J gene is TRBJ2-1, the V gene TRBV19, with TRBD2 matching 8 bases. This CDR3 is built from 15 residues. CDR1 is LNHDA, CDR2 SQIVND, per germline (reference sequence). The ends lost 3 bases at V and 7 bases at J; junction bases unmatched: 8. The CDR3 region has the DNA TGTGCCAGTAGTATTGTGGCGGGAGGAACAAATGAGCAGTTCTTC. It specifies CASSIVAGGTNEQFF.

Comments on this clone: Other DNA sequences from this sample encode an identical CDR3 as well. The chain uses TRBV5-1 and TRBJ2-3; D is unclear. CDR3 length: 14 residues. Germline values: CDR1 SGHRS, CDR2 YFSETQ. V lost 0 bases and J 0 bases, leaving 5 bases between the germline ends. CDR3 DNA sequence: TGCGCCAGCAGCTTGGTTCCCAGCACAGATACGCAGTATTTT. Residues: CASSLVPSTDTQYF.

The rearrangement uses TRBV4-2 and TRBJ1-5, with TRBD1 identical over 7 bases. Germline CDR1 and CDR2: LGHNA and YNFKEQ. This CDR3 region has 16 residues. Trimming removed 3 bases from V and 5 bases from J; junction bases left unmatched: 10. CDR3 bases: TGTGCCAGCAGCCAGGAGGAAGGGGGCGCACATCAGCCCCAGCATTTT. This encodes CASSQEEGGAHQPQHF.

The chain has TRBV7-2 and TRBJ1-1; weak D call: TRBD1 (5 bases). The CDR3 sequence is 13 residues long. The V gene's germline CDR1 is SGHTA and CDR2 FQGNSA. V lost 3 bases, J lost 5 bases, and 10 bases lay in between. In nucleotides, the CDR3 is TGTGCCAGCAGCTTCGGGGGGGGGACTGAAGCTTTCTTT. Its protein product is CASSFGGGTEAFF. The full variable domain, with the rest looked up from reference TRBV7-2 and TRBJ1-1, is GAGVSQSPSNKVTEKGKDVELRCDPISGHTALYWYRQSLGQGLEFLIYFQGNSAPDKSGLPSDRFSAERTGGSVSTLTIQRTQQEDSAVYLCASSFGGGTEAFFGQGTRLTVV.

J is TRBJ2-5 and V is TRBV30; no clear D gene. The V and J ends lost 0 bases and 1 base respectively, with 6 bases between them. The germline gives CDR1 GTSNPN, CDR2 SVGIG (reference sequence). CDR3 length: 13 residues. The CDR3 loop is CAWSVRFQETQYF. As DNA, the CDR3 is TGTGCCTGGAGTGTACGGTTCCAAGAGACCCAGTACTTC.

In its sample, this clone was seen a few times. The CDR3 sequence: CASSLDAVRNNEQFF. CDR3 DNA sequence: TGTGCCAGCAGCTTAGACGCGGTACGAAACAATGAGCAGTTCTTC. The chain is built from TRBV7-8 and TRBJ2-1; D not resolved. In germline, CDR1 is SGHVS, CDR2 FQNEAQ. CDR3 length: 15 residues. The V and J ends lost 1 base and 5 bases respectively, with 12 bases between them.

The chain has TRBV5-1 and TRBJ2-2, with D unclear. V lost 4 bases, J lost 10 bases, and 14 bases lay in between. The length of the CDR3 is 13 residues. Germline-derived CDR1 and CDR2 are SGHRS and YFSETQ. CDR3: CASSVRGTLELFF. The CDR3 DNA is TGCGCCAGCAGCGTGCGTGGAACGTTGGAGCTGTTTTTT.

The CDR3 DNA sequence: TGTGCCAGCAGTTACTCGATGGCAGGGTACAATGAGCAGTTCTTC. This sequence encodes CASSYSMAGYNEQFF. The V and J genes are TRBV6-5 and TRBJ2-1; a weak D match, TRBD1 (5 bases). The CDR3 is 15 amino acids. Trimming stripped 0 bases from V and 4 bases from J, with 10 bases between. Germline V lookup: CDR1 MNHEY, CDR2 SVGAGI.

The CDR3, as DNA: TGTGCCAGCCGACTAGCGGGATTCCAAGAGACCCAGTACTTC. It codes for CASRLAGFQETQYF. The chain combines TRBV27 with TRBJ2-5, with 11 bases matching TRBD2. The CDR3 has 14 amino acids. Trimming cost V 8 bases and J 1 base; bases outside gene matches: 3. Germline V gene data show CDR1 as MNHEY and CDR2 as SMNVEV (reference sequence).

The chain employs TRBV3-1 (or the pseudogene TRBV3-2) and TRBJ1-2; 9 bases fit TRBD1. The CDR3 has 14 residues. From germline, CDR1 is LGHDT and CDR2 YNNKEL (reference sequence). V shed 4 bases, J shed 6 bases, and the junction held 6 bases outside the gene matches. CDR3 loop: CASSPGQGWDGYTF. For the CDR3, the DNA is TGTGCCAGCAGCCCCGGACAGGGGTGGGATGGCTACACCTTC.

The genes are TRBV6-1 and TRBJ1-2; D remains ambiguous. The CDR3 is 14 residues long. The V end was cut by 0 bases, the J end by 4 bases, with 9 bases between. The germline gives CDR1 MNHNS, CDR2 SASEGT. Written as DNA, the CDR3 is TGTGCCAGCAGTGAAGCGGTAGGGATCTATGGCTACACCTTC. This encodes CASSEAVGIYGYTF.

This clone was counted a single time. The CDR3 coding sequence is TGTGCCAGTAGTAACGCCGGTGGGTACTACAATGAGCAGTTCTTC. Protein: CASSNAGGYYNEQFF. This sequence joins TRBV19 and TRBJ2-1; the D is unclear. CDR3 length: 15 residues. The germline V and J ends were trimmed by 4 bases and 3 bases, with 13 bases remaining between them. Germline assignment: CDR1 LNHDA and CDR2 SQIVND (reference sequence).

This clone was seen more than once but under ten times. The chain uses TRBV23-1 and TRBJ2-2, with TRBD2 matching 7 bases. TRBV23-1 qualifies as an ORF whose function is uncertain. The CDR3 is 19 residues long. Trimming at V came to 2 bases and at J to 5 bases, leaving 17 bases not matched to a gene. CDR3 in amino acids: CASSQPWTRRVVRTGELFF. CDR3 nucleotide sequence: TGCGCCAGCAGTCAACCTTGGACTAGGCGGGTGGTTCGGACCGGGGAGCTGTTTTTT.

The CDR3 loop is CASSIAGAFVETQYF. As DNA, the CDR3 is TGTGCCAGTAGTATAGCAGGGGCGTTTGTAGAGACCCAGTACTTC. This chain connects TRBV19 to TRBJ2-5, with D possibly matching TRBD1 (6 bases). V lost 1 base and J 4 bases, leaving 13 bases between the germline ends. The CDR3 runs to 15 residues. Germline V gives CDR1 LNHDA, CDR2 SQIVND (reference sequence).

The chain joins TRBV9 to TRBJ2-1, with 8 nucleotides matching TRBD2. This CDR3 contains 17 residues. V was clipped by 4 bases and J by 4 bases; unmatched bases: 13. Germline V gene sequence: CDR1 SGDLS, CDR2 YYNGEE. For the CDR3, the DNA is TGTGCCAGCAGCCCTCGTCAGGCTAGCGGGCCATACAATGAGCAGTTCTTC. Its protein product is CASSPRQASGPYNEQFF.

This clone occurred once. This chain uses TRBV28 with TRBJ1-4; 9 bases are a match to TRBD1. The trim removed 8 bases at V and 1 base at J, leaving 8 bases unmatched. This CDR3 region has 16 residues. CDR1 MDHEN and CDR2 SYDVKM come from the germline V gene. The CDR3 sequence is CASDGQGTGTNEKLFF. CDR3 coding DNA: TGTGCCAGCGACGGACAGGGGACAGGAACTAATGAAAAACTGTTTTTT.

In this sample, this clone turned up a few times. The chain combines TRBV7-6 with TRBJ1-5; D is uncertain. CDR1 is SGHVS, CDR2 FNYEAQ, per germline. Trimming shortened V by 1 base and J by 1 base, and 8 bases separated the two germline ends. The CDR3 totals 15 residues. CDR3 nucleotide sequence: TGTGCCAGCAGCTTAGGGTACCGAAGCAATCAGCCCCAGCATTTT. Its protein product is CASSLGYRSNQPQHF.

The CDR3 DNA sequence: TGCGCCAGCAGCCAAGAGGGAATCCGGGAGACCCAGTACTTC. This sequence encodes CASSQEGIRETQYF. The chain recombines TRBV4-1 with TRBJ2-5; D not certain. The germline V gene encodes CDR1 MGHRA and CDR2 YSYEKL. This CDR3 contains 14 residues. Trimming left V 0 bases short and J 5 bases short, with 10 bases between.